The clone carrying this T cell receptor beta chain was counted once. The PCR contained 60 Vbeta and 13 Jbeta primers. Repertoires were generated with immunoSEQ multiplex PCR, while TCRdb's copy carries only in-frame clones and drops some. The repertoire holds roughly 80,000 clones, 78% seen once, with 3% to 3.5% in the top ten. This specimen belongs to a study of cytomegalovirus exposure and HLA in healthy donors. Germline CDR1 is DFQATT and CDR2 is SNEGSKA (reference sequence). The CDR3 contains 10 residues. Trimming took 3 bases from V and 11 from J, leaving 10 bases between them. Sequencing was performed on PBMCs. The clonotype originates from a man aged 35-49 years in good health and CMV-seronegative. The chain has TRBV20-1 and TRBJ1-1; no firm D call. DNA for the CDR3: TGCAGTGCTAGCACTCCTAGGGCTTTCTTT. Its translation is CSASTPRAFF.